The clone carrying this T cell receptor (beta chain) appeared many times. The data stem from a study of T cells in Graves' hyperthyroidism and ophthalmopathy. Authors of the study amplified TCR beta CDR3 regions from RNA transcripts. First-round RT-PCR targeting the TCR CDR3 was performed with the HTBI primer set. TCRdb analysed the multiplex PCR reads with MiXCR anew, one entry per CDR3 protein. The table has about 360,000 distinct CDR3 sequences, about 13% seen once; the top ten hold roughly 9.2%. Germline CDR1 reads MNHEY; CDR2 reads SMNVEV (reference sequence). Trimming removed 8 bases at V and 5 bases at J, with 12 bases between. The CDR3 totals 12 residues.

The TCR was taken from a woman between 18 and 29 years old with Graves' hyperthyroidism. Sequencing was done on a sample of blood. The genes are TRBV27 and TRBJ1-1, with D tentatively TRBD1 (5 bases). The CDR3 DNA reads as TGTGCCAGCGCCCGGGGGAGGACTGAAGCTTTCTTT. Protein product: CASARGRTEAFF.